This T cell receptor beta chain was captured in a study of identical twins. A universal primer site was created by template switching, with the cDNA bearing unique molecular identifiers. From the 5' RACE reads, TCRdb called clonotypes with MiXCR, one entry per CDR3 protein. The table lists 350,000 to 450,000 distinct CDR3 sequences, approximately 18% of them singletons. Study-wide points: Memory repertoires showed no such pattern, whereas abundant cord blood beta clonotypes carried fewer insertions.

CDR3 length: 14 residues. The germline gives CDR1 LNHNV, CDR2 YYDKDF (reference sequence). V lost 2 bases to trimming and J lost 5 bases, with 9 bases between them. This clonotype has ten or more counts. The antigen is unknown. Only healthy Caucasians were enrolled as donors. The clonotype originates from a middle-aged man in good health. The J gene is TRBJ2-2, the V gene TRBV15; no reliable D call. The sequenced sample was naive T cells sorted from blood. The CDR3 DNA is TGTGCCACCAGCAGAAGTACAGCGACCGGGGAGCTGTTTTTT. Its translation: CATSRSTATGELFF.